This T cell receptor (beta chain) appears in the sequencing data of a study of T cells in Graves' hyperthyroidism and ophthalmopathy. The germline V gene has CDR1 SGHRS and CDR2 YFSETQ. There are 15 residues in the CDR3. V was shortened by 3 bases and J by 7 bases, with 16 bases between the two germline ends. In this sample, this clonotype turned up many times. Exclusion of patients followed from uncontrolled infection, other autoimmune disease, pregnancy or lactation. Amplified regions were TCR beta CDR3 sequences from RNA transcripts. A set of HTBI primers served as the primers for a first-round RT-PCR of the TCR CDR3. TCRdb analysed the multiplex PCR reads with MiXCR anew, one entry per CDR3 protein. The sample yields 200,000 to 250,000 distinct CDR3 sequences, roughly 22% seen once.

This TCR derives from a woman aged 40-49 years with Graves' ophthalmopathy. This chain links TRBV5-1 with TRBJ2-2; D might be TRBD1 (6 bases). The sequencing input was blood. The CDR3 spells CASSSPDRSGGELFF. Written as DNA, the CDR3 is TGCGCCAGCAGCTCACCAGACAGGTCCGGCGGGGAGCTGTTTTTT.